A single sample is the source of the 27 T cell receptor beta chains below, sequenced in a study of blood T cells in healthy people across ages. Primed by a sample-barcoded 5' primer and a J-beta primer mix, a second PCR proceeded for about 7 to 11 cycles. TCRdb reprocessed the 5' RACE reads with MiXCR, giving one entry per CDR3 protein. The profile shows 650,000 to 800,000 distinct CDR3 sequences, approximately 52% of them singletons. Sample: blood. These receptors were taken from an elderly woman in good health.

The rearrangement links TRBV6-1 to TRBJ1-2; D is unresolved. The germline CDR1 and CDR2 sequences are MNHNS and SASEGT. CDR3 length: 13 residues. The V end was cut by 7 bases, the J end by 6 bases, with 15 bases between. This CDR3 is CASKDWRTDGYTF. The CDR3 nucleotides are TGTGCCAGCAAGGACTGGAGGACCGATGGCTACACCTTC.

The genes are TRBV7-9 and TRBJ2-6, with a tentative D call TRBD1 (5 bases). CDR3 length: 18 residues. Germline V gene lookup returns CDR1 SEHNR and CDR2 FQNEAQ (reference sequence). V lost 3 bases and J lost 2, with 17 bases in between. CDR3 coding DNA: TGTGCCAGCAGCTTGACAGCTCTACTAAGCGCTGGGGCCAACGTCCTGACTTTC. Amino acid sequence: CASSLTALLSAGANVLTF.

V is TRBV4-2 and J is TRBJ2-5; D unclear. The DNA end is a closer match to TRBJ2-4, so the J assignment may be wrong. This CDR3 contains 14 residues. Germline V CDR1 and CDR2: LGHNA, YNFKEQ. CDR3 in DNA: TGTGCCAGCAGCCGAGACAAGGATCAAAACATTCAGTACTTC. Its translation: CASSRDKDQNIQYF.

This clonotype was detected many times. This chain links TRBV7-2 with TRBJ2-5; D is perhaps TRBD1 (6 bases). Trimming took 3 bases from V and 3 from J, leaving 11 bases between them. CDR3 length: 14 amino acids. CDR1 SGHTA and CDR2 FQGNSA come from the germline V gene. The CDR3: CASSLGHTKETQYF. The CDR3 nucleotides read TGTGCCAGCAGCTTGGGACACACCAAAGAGACCCAGTACTTC.

The chain links TRBV3-1 to TRBJ2-5; TRBD2 matches at 7 bases. Germline V lookup: CDR1 LGHDT, CDR2 YNNKEL (reference sequence). This CDR3 contains 16 residues. V lost 0 bases and J lost 5; bases outside the gene matches: 9. The CDR3 reads CASSQDWDYPRETQYF. CDR3 bases: TGTGCCAGCAGCCAAGATTGGGACTACCCCAGGGAGACCCAGTACTTC.

This clonotype was seen many times. V gene TRBV29-1 combines with J gene TRBJ2-4; the match to TRBD2 covers 7 bases. The CDR3 has 15 residues. Germline-derived CDR1 and CDR2 are SQVTM and ANQGSEA. Trimming at V came to 3 bases and at J to 1 base, leaving 6 bases not matched to a gene. CDR3 in DNA: TGCAGCGTTGAGCGGGGGACCTCCGCCAAAAACATTCAGTACTTC. This codes for CSVERGTSAKNIQYF.

V usage is TRBV6-5 and J usage is TRBJ1-1; 10 positions match TRBD1. Germline assignment: CDR1 MNHEY and CDR2 SVGAGI. V was clipped by 2 bases and J by 5 bases; unmatched bases: 5. The CDR3 consists of 15 residues. CDR3 DNA: TGTGCCAGCAGTTACGGGACAGGGGTTGGAACTGAAGCTTTCTTT. Its protein is CASSYGTGVGTEAFF.

On this clonotype: One base away lies a much larger clone, so this may be a sequencing read error. The chain recombines TRBV3-1 with TRBJ1-6; D is unclear. Trimming left V 4 bases short and J 8 bases short, with 6 bases between. Germline V lookup: CDR1 LGHDT, CDR2 YNNKEL (reference sequence). The CDR3 consists of 12 residues. This CDR3 reads CASSPRDSPLHF. Written as DNA, the CDR3 is TGTGCCAGCAGCCCCCGGGATTCACCCCTCCACTTT.

Turning to this clonotype: Just one base apart from a much larger clone, this may be a read error. V is TRBV20-1 and J is TRBJ2-1; 13 bases map to TRBD2. Gene TRBJ2-7 matches the end of the DNA better, so the J call may be wrong. Germline V gives CDR1 DFQATT, CDR2 SNEGSKA (reference sequence). CDR3 size: 17 residues. The chain's CDR3 is CSATGLAGSQSYNEQYF. CDR3 sequence (DNA): TGCAGTGCTACGGGACTAGCGGGATCACAGTCCTACAATGAGCAGTACTTC.

Ten or more counts support this clonotype. The chain has TRBV6-2 or TRBV6-3 and TRBJ2-3; D uncertain. The CDR3 runs 11 residues. CDR1 is MNHEY and CDR2 is SVGEGT in the germline V gene. V lost 8 bases, J lost 8 bases, and 11 bases lay in between. CDR3 loop: CASSHGVTQYF. DNA of the CDR3: TGTGCCAGCTCCCACGGAGTTACGCAGTATTTT.

This clonotype has a count of ten or more. This sequence joins TRBV7-2 and TRBJ2-1, with a possible D match to TRBD2 (5 bases). This CDR3 spans 12 amino acids. V lost 3 bases and J lost 10, with 10 bases in between. From germline, CDR1 is SGHTA and CDR2 FQGNSA. CDR3 residues: CASSFGEQEQFF. The CDR3 bases are TGTGCCAGCAGCTTCGGGGAGCAGGAGCAGTTCTTC.

Comments on this clonotype: Compared with germline, one end of the junction differs, possibly owing to a read error. The chain couples TRBV7-6 to TRBJ1-4, with D unclear. Per germline, CDR1 SGHVS and CDR2 FNYEAQ. The CDR3 spans 17 residues. DNA for the CDR3: TGTGCCTGCAGCTTACAATATCGAATCGGAACTAATGAAAAACTGTTTTTT. Its translation is CACSLQYRIGTNEKLFF. The entire variable domain, with the rest obtained from reference TRBV7-6 and TRBJ1-4, is as follows: GAGVSQSPRYKVTKRGQDVALRCDPISGHVSLYWYRQALGQGPEFLTYFNYEAQQDKSGLPNDRFSAERPEGSISTLTIQRTEQRDSAMYRCACSLQYRIGTNEKLFFGSGTQLSVL.

A note on this clonotype: It may be a read error: a sequence one base away is much more abundant. The chain carries TRBV5-1 and TRBJ2-1; 10 bases line up with TRBD2. Germline values: CDR1 SGHRS, CDR2 YFSETQ. J was trimmed by 1 base and V by 1 base; bases with no gene match: 8. The CDR3 consists of 18 residues. The CDR3: CASSLPSGGHFSYNEQFF. CDR3 in DNA: TGCGCCAGCAGCTTGCCTAGCGGGGGCCACTTTTCCTACAATGAGCAGTTCTTC.

The V and J genes are TRBV15 and TRBJ2-1; no definite D call. CDR3 length equals 14 residues. V was shortened by 1 base and J by 3 bases, with 7 bases between the two germline ends. Germline CDR1 LNHNV, CDR2 YYDKDF (reference sequence). This CDR3 is CATSRGPNYNEQFF. In DNA form, the CDR3 reads TGTGCCACCAGCAGAGGTCCGAACTACAATGAGCAGTTCTTC.

This clonotype was counted ten times or more. V gene TRBV5-1 combines with J gene TRBJ2-7; 8 positions agree with TRBD1. The ends lost 0 bases at V and 4 bases at J; junction bases unmatched: 6. The germline V gene encodes CDR1 SGHRS and CDR2 YFSETQ. The CDR3 loop spans 15 amino acids. This CDR3 is CASSLAGGDLYEQYF. The CDR3 DNA sequence: TGCGCCAGCAGCTTGGCAGGGGGCGATCTATACGAGCAGTACTTC.

This clonotype was seen only once. Just one base apart from a much larger clone, this may be a read error. The gene calls are TRBV7-2 and TRBJ2-7, with 7 bases that match TRBD1. Trimming at V came to 3 bases and at J to 2 bases, leaving 7 bases not matched to a gene. There are 15 residues in the CDR3. Germline V CDR1 and CDR2: SGHTA, FQGNSA. The chain's CDR3 is CASSFETGNPYEQYF. The CDR3 region has the DNA TGTGCCAGCAGCTTCGAGACAGGGAATCCCTACGAGCAGTACTTC.

This clonotype was picked up many times. The rearrangement uses TRBV29-1 and TRBJ2-1; the D gene is possibly TRBD1 (7 bases). CDR1 is SQVTM, CDR2 ANQGSEA, per germline. V lost 4 bases and J lost 6, with 13 bases in between. This CDR3 has 13 amino acids. The CDR3 region has the DNA TGCAGCGTTGTGGCAGGGGGGTCCAATGAGCAGTTCTTC. This sequence encodes CSVVAGGSNEQFF.

V and J are TRBV25-1 and TRBJ1-2; unclear D gene. Deletions cut 3 bases from V and 5 bases from J, with 13 bases between. The CDR3 spans 14 residues. Germline CDR1 MGHDK, CDR2 SYGVNS. The CDR3 reads CASSDDSFPYGYTF. Here the CDR3 DNA reads TGTGCCAGCAGTGATGACTCGTTTCCTTATGGCTACACCTTC.

The gene calls are TRBV20-1 and TRBJ2-1; TRBD2 matches at 7 bases. The CDR3 length is 12 residues. CDR1 is DFQATT, CDR2 SNEGSKA, per germline (reference sequence). The V gene end was trimmed by 1 base and the J gene end by 12 bases; junction bases not matched to a gene: 6. CDR3 in amino acids: CSARVGGLRQFF. The CDR3 nucleotides read TGCAGTGCTAGAGTGGGGGGACTAAGGCAGTTCTTC.

This clonotype was observed a handful of times. The chain joins TRBV7-2 to TRBJ1-5, with D perhaps TRBD1 (6 bases). Per germline, CDR1 SGHTA and CDR2 FQGNSA. There are 14 residues in the CDR3. Trimming removed 1 base from V and 12 bases from J, with 16 bases in between. The CDR3 DNA reads TGTGCCAGCAGCTTAGGTCAGGGGTACGGAGGCCAGCATTTT. This sequence encodes CASSLGQGYGGQHF.

This chain joins TRBV6-5 and TRBJ1-5; D is ambiguous. V dropped 2 bases and J dropped 3 bases, with 8 bases sitting between them. The CDR3 sequence is 14 residues long. CDR1 is MNHEY, CDR2 SVGAGI, per germline. Here the CDR3 DNA reads TGTGCCAGCAGTTACCAGAGGGACAATCAGCCCCAGCATTTT. Protein sequence: CASSYQRDNQPQHF.

V is TRBV30 and J is TRBJ2-5, with 8 positions matching TRBD2. Germline V lookup: CDR1 GTSNPN, CDR2 SVGIG (reference sequence). The junction had 7 bases not matched to a gene; V was cut back by 3 bases and J by 4 bases. The CDR3 extends over 14 amino acids. CDR3 amino acids: CAWSRGTSGETQYF. The CDR3, as DNA: TGTGCCTGGAGCCGCGGGACTAGTGGAGAGACCCAGTACTTC.

This clonotype was observed many times. V is TRBV5-1 and J is TRBJ2-7; 7 bases line up with TRBD1. V lost 6 bases, J lost 2 bases, and 5 bases stayed unmatched. Looked up from germline, CDR1 is SGHRS and CDR2 is YFSETQ. The CDR3 consists of 13 residues. The CDR3, as DNA: TGCGCCAGCACCTCGGGACAGACCTACGAGCAGTACTTC. Protein sequence: CASTSGQTYEQYF. Drawing the rest from reference TRBV5-1 and TRBJ2-7, the complete variable domain is KAGVTQTPRYLIKTRGQQVTLSCSPISGHRSVSWYQQTPGQGLQFLFEYFSETQRNKGNFPGRFSGRQFSNSRSEMNVSTLELGDSALYLCASTSGQTYEQYFGPGTRLTVT.

This chain joins TRBV30 and TRBJ2-7; 9 bases align to TRBD1. This CDR3 is 13 amino acids long. Germline V gives CDR1 GTSNPN, CDR2 SVGIG (reference sequence). The V and J ends lost 6 bases and 5 bases, in that order; junction bases with no gene match: 8. CDR3 protein: CACTGTGFNEQYF. The CDR3 DNA reads as TGTGCCTGCACCGGGACAGGGTTTAACGAGCAGTACTTC.

The chain has TRBV12-3 or TRBV12-4 and TRBJ2-1; no definite D call. The CDR3 length is 12 residues. Deletions cut 3 bases from V and 9 bases from J, with 9 bases between. The CDR3 loop is CASSFSYGEQFF. The CDR3 DNA sequence: TGTGCCAGCAGTTTTTCTTATGGTGAGCAGTTCTTC.

Only a few counts were recorded for this clonotype. The chain is built from TRBV5-6 and TRBJ1-4; a weak D match, TRBD1 (5 bases). V lost 1 base and J lost 8, with 24 bases in between. Per the germline V gene, CDR1 is SGHDT and CDR2 is YYEEEE. The CDR3 covers 18 residues. This CDR3 reads CASSLYGNPTRDEEKLFF. CDR3 sequence (DNA): TGTGCCAGCAGCTTGTATGGCAACCCTACGCGGGACGAGGAAAAACTGTTTTTT.

This clonotype was found many times. The chain uses TRBV29-1 and TRBJ2-3, with D unclear. The CDR3 consists of 14 residues. Germline-derived CDR1 and CDR2 are SQVTM and ANQGSEA. V was clipped by 4 bases and J by 2 bases, with 13 bases between them. The DNA of the CDR3 is TGCAGCGTTGGTCCGATGGGTCCCACAGATACGCAGTATTTT. The encoded protein is CSVGPMGPTDTQYF.